This T cell receptor (beta chain) was observed in a study of beta chain features in type 1 diabetes. Study-wide results and caveats: People with Type 1 diabetes carried modestly yet significantly shorter TCRB CDR3s in all four CD4+ subsets.

The study reverse transcribed the entire isolated RNA, so it sequenced expressed TCRB transcripts. Assay: immunoSEQ multiplex PCR; the TCRdb copy retains only in-frame clones and omits some. This sample has 600,000 or so clones, with about an eighth found just once. As concerns this clone: The antigen is undetermined.

Sequencing was carried out using naive CD4+ T cells from blood. This receptor was taken from a man aged 25 to 40 with type 1 diabetes.

The CDR3 protein is CASSPRDRVDADTQYF. In nucleotides, the CDR3 is TGTGCCAGCTCACCTCGGGACAGGGTGGACGCAGATACGCAGTATTTT. The J gene is TRBJ2-3, the V gene TRBV18; TRBD1 matches 9 bases. This CDR3 has 16 amino acids. V shed 3 bases, J shed 4 bases, and the junction held 8 bases outside the gene matches. Germline loops: CDR1 KGHSH, CDR2 LQKENI.